This TCR beta chain was sequenced during a study of T-cell reconstitution after alpha-beta-depleted transplantation in children. Unique molecular identifiers were used to barcode this TCRbeta library. TCRdb fed the PCR reads into MiXCR, producing one record per CDR3 protein. Among about 540,000 distinct CDR3 sequences listed, approximately 20% were seen once. V was clipped by 2 bases and J by 4 bases, with 12 bases between them. Germline lookup yields CDR1 MNHEY and CDR2 SVGEGT. The CDR3 loop spans 15 amino acids. This specimen consisted of PBMCs from the stem cell graft donor, obtained from the stem cell graft. V gene TRBV6-2 or TRBV6-3 combines with J gene TRBJ1-5, with D hard to call. The clonotype was recovered from a human donor who donated a stem cell graft to a child with acute lymphoblastic leukemia. The CDR3 DNA is TGTGCCAGCAGTTACGGTGGTATGAGGAATCAGCCCCAGCATTTT. Protein: CASSYGGMRNQPQHF.